The source of this T cell receptor (beta chain) is a study of shared clonotypes between healthy human individuals (dated by TCRdb to about 2020). As for the study more broadly: The cohort included three men and a couple of women between 18 and 49 years of age. Each donor's leukapheresis produced roughly between about 0.8 and 10 billion PBMCs. Libraries were prepared and TCR repertoires were sequenced by different laboratories using diverse techniques, in order to increase sequencing depth and limit assay-specific biases. To estimate repertoire size and how much clonotypes are shared between individuals, the study performed deep sequencing of blood TCR repertoires from a few healthy adults. Per donor, three plates each were used for CD4 naive and CD4 memory, two for CD8 naive, and one for CD8 memory. Paper-wide results and their limitations: The genetic and exposure-history diversity represented was limited by the small number of donors. Sampling was restricted to blood, and TCR repertoires in tissue are likely to differ from TCR repertoires in blood. Pairwise subsampling indicated that sequencing depth was expected to affect the degree of clonotype sharing among donors. Naive subsets generally had larger estimated clonotype richness than memory subsets. When a handful of donors were compared, the shared fraction of clonotypes was about 5% for naive CD4, 3% to 4% for naive CD8, about 2.4% for memory CD4, and 0.4% for memory CD8. Even with the large sequencing depth, rarefaction of the sorted-subset datasets indicated that sequencing was incomplete. Clonotypes shared by all four sorted-subset donors showed higher generation probabilities than non-shared clonotypes.

Comments on this clone: Its antigen specificity is not known. No base qualities exist here, and no much larger clone lies one base off it.

Using the deep immunoSEQ assay, TCR CDR3 regions were amplified from genomic DNA by multiplex PCR. Genomic DNA extracted from each cell subset was distributed evenly over all wells of several immunoSEQ 96-well plates, and each plate served as one replicate. Each replicate PCR for sorted subsets received around 0.2 ug genomic DNA, equal to tens of thousands of T cell genomes. Purified libraries were measured with a Qubit 3.0 fluorometer, size-checked on a Bioanalyzer 2100, and measured again with the KAPA Library Quantification kit. A separate single-read 150-cycle Illumina NextSeq 550 flow cell was used to sequence each immunoSEQ 96-well plate. The original pipeline was this. Because the immunoSEQ output held only junctional sequences and lacked quality scores, the filtering could not match the filtering applied to full-length reads. Sequences were annotated with PyIR, a Python wrapper for IgBLAST v1.9, using IMGT germline references to assign V/J genes and CDR3. Reads were filtered out if the reads had weak V/J assignments (E-value above 1e-6), no CDR3, stop codons, out-of-frame junctions, or ambiguous translated residues. V3J clonotypes were defined by identical inferred V gene, J gene, and CDR3 amino acid sequence. Percentage overlap between repertoires was computed as shared unique clonotypes divided by the size of the smaller repertoire. Repertoire richness was assessed with RTK rarefaction, the Chao1 estimator, and Recon v2.1 estimates of unobserved clonotypes. For all TCRbeta clonotypes obtained by the gDNA method from a few donors, generation probabilities were computed with OLGA. Entries here come from immuneACCESS through TCRdb and include only in-frame sequences with V and J called. Some clones fail to appear in such tables; in the studies checked, an unresolved V gene covers under half of the shortfall, and the cause of the remainder is unknown. V and J calls and clone size are as listed in that table; D and trimming were resolved from the DNA. For this sample the table gives roughly 2.2 million clones, of which 85% to 95% were detected only once. The ten largest clonotypes hold 0.3% to 0.4% of the sample.

Healthy HIV-negative adults with no recently reported acute infections or vaccinations were included as donors. Only Caucasian adults living in Nashville, Tennessee, USA were represented among the donors. CD4+ T cells were enriched by magnetic negative selection, after which naive cells were positively selected on CD45RA and the negative fraction was taken as the memory subset. After blood collection by leukapheresis, PBMCs were isolated using Ficoll-Histopaque density gradient centrifugation and then cryopreserved in the vapor phase of liquid nitrogen. Analytical flow cytometry was used to check the purity and quantity of every magnetically sorted T cell population. Genomic DNA was isolated from each sorted fraction and quantified by UV absorbance on a Nanodrop 2000c. Trimmed from V: 4 bases; trimmed from J: 5 bases; junction bases lacking a gene match: 4. CDR1 and CDR2 are read off the germline V gene as KGHSH and LQKENI. The CDR3 measures 14 amino acids from cysteine to phenylalanine. Left in the record is the CDR3 DNA by itself, 42 bases read in frame from the first base.

The sequence was collected from a man aged 18-30 years in good health. Some clones in this sample may be carry-over from other donors' samples. This chain is built from TRBV18 and TRBJ2-5, with TRBD1 identical over 10 junction bases. What was sequenced was naive CD4+ T cells from PBMCs. The cell subset or site tag for this specimen amounts to: CD45RA+ positively selected. The nucleotide sequence reads TGTGCCAGCTCACTGACAGGGGGCGCGGAGACCCAGTACTTC. It specifies CASSLTGGAETQYF.